This is a list of T cell receptor beta chains from one sample in a study of CD8 T cells in Susac syndrome. One entry per CDR3 protein results from TCRdb running MiXCR on the immunoSEQ multiplex PCR reads. The sample lists roughly 140,000 distinct CDR3 sequences; around 95% were seen once. The sample was CD4+ T cells from PBMCs. Every receptor here comes from a human donor with Susac syndrome. Both conserved end residues are part of each CDR3. Fields, in order: J gene, V gene, clone size, D gene, CDR3 DNA, CDR3 protein. A D gene is named only where the DNA matches it firmly. Expanded clones get a size class; other rows say once, few or many, or leave the size out.

TRBJ2-7,TRBV6-6,.,TRBD2,TGTGCCAGCAGTTACTTGGGGGGGATTACCTACGAGCAGTACTTC,CASSYLGGITYEQYF
TRBJ2-7,TRBV5-1,.,.,TGCGCCAGCAGCTTGAGAGATGATCCCTACGAGCAGTACTTC,CASSLRDDPYEQYF
TRBJ1-1,TRBV7-9,.,.,TGTGCCAGGCCCCCGAGTTCCCCCGATGGTCGGCACATGAACACTGAAGCTTTCTTT,CARPPSSPDGRHMNTEAFF
TRBJ2-5,TRBV29-1,.,.,TGCAGCGTTGGGGGGGACCGGGGTCGCCAAGAGACCCAGTACTTC,CSVGGDRGRQETQYF
TRBJ2-1,TRBV7-9,.,.,TGTGCCAGCAGCTCCCGAGTGGATGAGCAGTTCTTC,CASSSRVDEQFF
TRBJ2-1,TRBV9,.,TRBD2,TGTGCCAGCAGCCCGAAGACTAGCGGGGTCTACAATGAGCAGTTCTTC,CASSPKTSGVYNEQFF
TRBJ2-2,TRBV19,.,.,TGTGCCAGTAGTGAGACAGCGAACACCGGGGAGCTGTTTTTT,CASSETANTGELFF
TRBJ1-3,TRBV29-1,.,.,TGCAGCGTGGGGGTCGGAAACACCATATATTTT,CSVGVGNTIYF
TRBJ2-7,TRBV4-1,once,TRBD1,TGCGCCAGCAGCCAAGCCGGCGGGGACAGGGGCCACGAGCAGTACTTC,CASSQAGGDRGHEQYF
TRBJ2-3,TRBV13,.,TRBD2,TGTGCCAGCAGCTTAGCCGCGACTAGCGGGTACACAGATACGCAGTATTTT,CASSLAATSGYTDTQYF
TRBJ2-1,TRBV29-1,.,.,TGCAGCGTTTTACAAACGGTTGGGTACAATGAGCAGTTCTTC,CSVLQTVGYNEQFF
TRBJ1-1,TRBV20-1,.,TRBD1,TGCAGTGGGGTCGGGGACAGGGTGGATGGAGCTTTCTTT,CSGVGDRVDGAFF
TRBJ2-7,TRBV6-2/TRBV6-3,.,.,TGTGCCAGCAGTTATGGAGGGACCTACGAGCAGTACTTC,CASSYGGTYEQYF
TRBJ1-2,TRBV3-1,.,.,TGTGCCAGCAGCCAAGTCGGGGAGGATGGCTACACCTTC,CASSQVGEDGYTF
TRBJ2-1,TRBV29-1,.,TRBD2,TGCAGCGTGGCCGGACTAGCGGGCGACAATGAGCAGTTCTTC,CSVAGLAGDNEQFF
TRBJ1-2,TRBV5-4,.,TRBD1,TGTGCCAGCCGTCCGGACAGGGATGGCGGCTACACCTTC,CASRPDRDGGYTF
TRBJ2-7,TRBV11-2,.,.,TGTGCCAGCAGCTTAGATCGACTCGAGCAGTACTTC,CASSLDRLEQYF
TRBJ2-6,TRBV11-2,.,.,TGTGCCAGCAGGGACGGGAGCTCTGGGGCCAACGTCCTGACTTTC,CASRDGSSGANVLTF
TRBJ2-7,TRBV25-1,.,.,TGTGCCAGCAGTGAATATGGGACCTACGAGCAGTACTTC,CASSEYGTYEQYF
TRBJ1-2,TRBV5-4,.,.,TGTGCCAGCAGCCCCGGTGGTACTAACTATGGCTACACCTTC,CASSPGGTNYGYTF
TRBJ2-2,TRBV29-1,once,.,TGCAGCGTTGAAGTGGGGCAGGGTGCCGGGGAGCTGTTTTTT,CSVEVGQGAGELFF
TRBJ1-2,TRBV10-3,.,.,TGTGCCATAAGTGAGTCATCAGGGAGTGGCTACACCTTC,CAISESSGSGYTF
TRBJ1-1,TRBV6-2/TRBV6-3,.,.,TGTGCCAGCAGTTACCCCGGGCCCACCGAAGCTTTCTTT,CASSYPGPTEAFF
TRBJ1-2,TRBV25-1,once,.,TGTGCCAGCAGACCGAATCGTAACTATGGCTACACCTTC,CASRPNRNYGYTF
TRBJ2-1,TRBV19,.,.,TGTGCCAGTAGCCCCTTCCAACTTAACCCGTTCTTC,CASSPFQLNPFF
TRBJ1-2,TRBV25-1,.,.,TGTGCCAGCAGTGATCCGGGCCTTGGGGCCTCTGGCTACACCTTC,CASSDPGLGASGYTF
TRBJ2-1,TRBV29-1,.,.,TGCAGCGTTGACCGAATAGCTTACAATGAGCAGTTCTTC,CSVDRIAYNEQFF
TRBJ2-1,TRBV27,.,.,TGTGCCAGCAGTGGCTTCAATGAGCAGTTCTTC,CASSGFNEQFF
TRBJ1-5,TRBV9,.,TRBD1,TGTGCCAGCGGAGAGAGGGGGCTTTGGGCCCAGCATTTT,CASGERGLWAQHF